This T cell receptor beta chain was recovered during a study of blood T cell repertoires in COVID-19. Study context: From the United States, Italy and Spain came samples of acute and convalescent COVID-19. Nucleic acid was either cDNA or gDNA, and it came from T cells, B-cell-depleted T cells, or PBMCs.

Trimming shortened V by 3 bases and J by 3 bases, and 15 bases separated the two germline ends. This CDR3 spans 15 amino acids. Germline assignment: CDR1 KGHSH and CDR2 LQKENI. How the authors handled the data: Reference gene primer amplification in the assay estimated nucleated cell counts. Sequencing was performed with immunoSEQ multiplex PCR; in TCRdb, only in-frame clones are kept and a portion is missing. Clone size and V and J calls were adopted from that table, with D and trimming inferred from the DNA. This sample yields about 160,000 clones, of which 70% to 90% are seen a single time; around 6.7% belongs to the top ten. The study assigned cohorts using participant-reported clinical history.

The sample taken for sequencing was PBMCs or T cells enriched from blood (not recorded which). The V gene is TRBV18, the J gene TRBJ2-7; TRBD2 might be the D (6 bases). This sequence was found in a woman aged 45 to 65 who had recovered from COVID-19. The CDR3 DNA reads as TGTGCCAGCTCACCCCTGGGGGGAGTGAACTACGAGCAGTACTTC. Its protein product is CASSPLGGVNYEQYF.